The 8 T cell receptor beta chains reported below all come from one sample, sequenced in a study of cytomegalovirus exposure and HLA in healthy donors. PCR was performed using 60 Vbeta and 13 Jbeta primers. Produced via immunoSEQ multiplex PCR; TCRdb's table is partial and in-frame only. Among approximately 100,000 clones, around three quarters were seen once, and the ten largest hold over 15%. The sequencing input was PBMCs. The receptors were gathered from a man in his sixties in good health and CMV-seropositive.

CDR3 loop: CASRSRQGGRNTEAFF. The CDR3 DNA reads TGTGCCAGCAGGTCAAGACAGGGAGGCAGGAACACTGAAGCTTTCTTT. This chain links TRBV2 with TRBJ1-1; 7 positions agree with TRBD1. The CDR3 has 16 amino acids. The junction had 11 bases not matched to a gene; V was cut back by 6 bases and J by 1 base. Germline lookup yields CDR1 SNHLY and CDR2 FYNNEI.

The J gene is TRBJ1-6, the V gene TRBV5-1, with 10 positions matching TRBD1. Trimming took 6 bases from V and 7 from J; bases not matched to a gene: 4. There are 14 residues in the CDR3. The germline gives CDR1 SGHRS, CDR2 YFSETQ. CDR3 residues: CASNPGQGNSPLHF. For the CDR3, the DNA is TGCGCCAGCAATCCGGGACAGGGGAATTCACCCCTCCACTTT.

This clone was seen more than once but under ten times. This chain uses TRBV29-1 with TRBJ2-7, with D maybe TRBD1 (6 bases). Trimming cost V 6 bases and J 5 bases, with 11 bases left between them. CDR3 size: 11 residues. Per germline, CDR1 SQVTM and CDR2 ANQGSEA. The CDR3 DNA reads as TGCAGCGTGACCAGGGGCCACGAGCAGTACTTC. Residues: CSVTRGHEQYF.

About this clone itself: The junction departs from germline at one end; a sequencing error may be responsible. This sample also contains other DNA sequences that code for the same CDR3. The chain links TRBV5-6 to TRBJ2-7; a possible D gene is TRBD1 (5 bases). This CDR3 region has 14 residues. Germline V gene sequence: CDR1 SGHDT, CDR2 YYEEEE. CDR3 amino acids: CASTWGGSYYEQYF. As DNA, the CDR3 is TGCGCCAGCACCTGGGGCGGTTCCTACTACGAGCAGTACTTC. The full variable domain, with the rest looked up from reference TRBV5-6 and TRBJ2-7, is DAGVTQSPTHLIKTRGQQVTLRCSPKSGHDTVSWYQQALGQGPQFIFQYYEEEERQRGNFPDRFSGHQFPNYSSELNVNALLLGDSALYLCASTWGGSYYEQYFGPGTRLTVT.

This chain links TRBV7-3 with TRBJ2-5; 7 bases are shared with TRBD2. With 1 base clipped from V and 6 bases from J, the junction kept 2 bases outside the gene matches. Germline V gene sequence: CDR1 SGHTA, CDR2 FQGTGA. This CDR3 is 13 amino acids long. The CDR3 sequence is CASSLREGKTQYF. The CDR3, as DNA: TGTGCCAGCAGCTTAAGGGAGGGGAAGACCCAGTACTTC. The full variable domain, completed using reference TRBV7-3 and TRBJ2-5, is GAGVSQTPSNKVTEKGKYVELRCDPISGHTALYWYRQSLGQGPEFLIYFQGTGAADDSGLPNDRFFAVRPEGSVSTLKIQRTERGDSAVYLCASSLREGKTQYFGPGTRLLVL.

There are a few counts of this clone. The V gene is TRBV6-6, the J gene TRBJ1-5; 8 nucleotides agree with TRBD1. Looked up from germline, CDR1 is MNHNY and CDR2 is SVGAGI (reference sequence). V shed 5 bases, J shed 1 base, and the junction held 7 bases outside the gene matches. This CDR3 contains 16 residues. CDR3 in DNA: TGTGCCAGCAGTAGGGGACAGGACCAAAGCAATCAGCCCCAGCATTTT. Encoded protein: CASSRGQDQSNQPQHF.

This sequence joins TRBV4-3 and TRBJ2-1; D is possibly TRBD1 (5 bases). Deletions cut 4 bases from V and 0 bases from J, with 10 bases between. The CDR3 runs to 15 residues. In germline, CDR1 is LGHNA, CDR2 YSLEER. The CDR3 region has the DNA TGCGCCAGCAGCCCCCGGACAAACTCCTACAATGAGCAGTTCTTC. Protein product: CASSPRTNSYNEQFF.

This chain uses TRBV21-1 with TRBJ2-7; the tabulated D call, TRBD1, remains unverified against the DNA. TRBV21-1 is labeled a pseudogene. CDR3 length equals 15 residues. As DNA, the CDR3 is TGTGCCAGCAGCAAAGGTAGACAGGGGACCTACGAGCAGTACTTC. Translation gives CASSKGRQGTYEQYF.